Below, 10 T cell receptor beta chains from the same sample are listed, as sequenced in a study of CD8+ T cells in alopecia areata. Extracted from the samples, RNA was reverse transcribed into cDNA to serve as the sequencing template. Produced via immunoSEQ multiplex PCR; TCRdb's table is partial and in-frame only. The data show 120,000 to 150,000 clones, approximately 45% seen once. Sequencing was carried out using CD4+ T cells sorted from blood. Receptor source: a human donor with alopecia areata.

The chain uses TRBV2 and TRBJ2-3; D perhaps matches TRBD1 (6 bases). Germline-derived CDR1 and CDR2 are SNHLY and FYNNEI. The CDR3 runs to 15 residues. Trimming pared 7 bases from V and 0 bases from J, leaving 14 bases between. In nucleotides, the CDR3 is TGTGCCAGCAAGGGGTGGGACAAGAGCACAGATACGCAGTATTTT. It specifies CASKGWDKSTDTQYF.

This CDR3 is CASSFSSGGTDTQYF. The CDR3 DNA reads as TGTGCCAGCAGCTTTTCTAGCGGGGGCACAGATACGCAGTATTTT. This chain joins TRBV5-4 and TRBJ2-3; 9 positions agree with TRBD2. Germline loops: CDR1 SGHNT, CDR2 YYREEE (reference sequence). J lost 1 base, V lost 2 bases, and 2 bases had no gene match. This CDR3 has 15 residues. Full variable domain (rest looked up from reference TRBV5-4 and TRBJ2-3): ETGVTQSPTHLIKTRGQQVTLRCSSQSGHNTVSWYQQALGQGPQFIFQYYREEENGRGNFPPRFSGLQFPNYSSELNVNALELDDSALYLCASSFSSGGTDTQYFGPGTRLTVL.

The rearrangement links TRBV29-1 to TRBJ2-7, with a weak D call TRBD1 (5 bases). Trimming removed 4 bases at V and 6 bases at J, with 19 bases between. This CDR3 is 14 amino acids long. Germline V CDR1 and CDR2: SQVTM, ANQGSEA. CDR3 nucleotides: TGCAGCGTTGTTTTTGGGCAGGGAAGGGGCGAGCAGTACTTC. Translating gives CSVVFGQGRGEQYF.

The gene calls are TRBV30 and TRBJ2-3, with D hard to call. The CDR3 loop spans 12 amino acids. Germline-derived CDR1 and CDR2 are GTSNPN and SVGIG (reference sequence). V was trimmed by 0 bases and J by 7 bases, leaving 8 bases between them. CDR3 DNA: TGTGCCTGGAGTGTACGCTACAATACGCAGTATTTT. Encoded protein: CAWSVRYNTQYF.

The genes are TRBV29-1 and TRBJ2-4; TRBD2 is a possible D gene (5 bases). Trimming removed 5 bases at V and 9 bases at J, with 17 bases between. The CDR3 length is 13 residues. Germline assignment: CDR1 SQVTM and CDR2 ANQGSEA. CDR3 sequence reads: CSVRTGIDSIQYF. In DNA form, the CDR3 reads TGCAGCGTTCGAACCGGGATCGATAGCATTCAGTACTTC.

This clone was seen more than once but under ten times. The V gene is TRBV28, the J gene TRBJ2-7; tentatively, D is TRBD1 or TRBD2 (5 bases each). The CDR3 spans 15 residues. Germline V gene lookup returns CDR1 MDHEN and CDR2 SYDVKM. Trimming removed 5 bases from V and 2 bases from J, with 16 bases in between. This CDR3 is CASSKSPGTAYEQYF. CDR3 bases: TGTGCCAGCAGTAAAAGCCCCGGGACCGCCTACGAGCAGTACTTC.

In its sample, this clone was seen once. This chain connects TRBV4-1 to TRBJ2-1; D remains unclear. The CDR3 is 14 residues long. Trimming took off 4 bases at V and 5 bases at J, with 12 bases between the two ends. Looked up from germline, CDR1 is MGHRA and CDR2 is YSYEKL. In DNA, the CDR3 is TGCGCCAGCAGCCCCGCCCGCTCTAACAATGAGCAGTTCTTC. This gives the protein CASSPARSNNEQFF.

There are a few counts of this clone. At one end, the junction sequence differs from germline, possibly due to a read error. The V gene is TRBV7-7, the J gene TRBJ2-7, with no clear D. Germline CDR1 SSHAT, CDR2 FNYEAQ (reference sequence). This CDR3 region has 15 residues. This chain's CDR3 is CASSLLLGSTYEQYF. The CDR3 nucleotides read TGTGCTAGCAGCTTACTTCTTGGGTCGACCTACGAGCAGTACTTC.

A single count supports this clone. Additional DNA sequences in this sample encode the identical CDR3. The genes are TRBV29-1 and TRBJ2-2; weak D call: TRBD2 (6 bases). Germline V gene data show CDR1 as SQVTM and CDR2 as ANQGSEA. The CDR3 covers 12 residues. Trimming left V 6 bases short and J 5 bases short, with 10 bases between. The CDR3 region is CSVARGTGELFF. The DNA of the CDR3 is TGCAGCGTGGCCCGGGGGACCGGGGAGCTGTTTTTT.

The V and J genes are TRBV18 and TRBJ2-6; no definite D call. Germline V CDR1 and CDR2: KGHSH, LQKENI. The V end lost 3 bases, the J end lost 0 bases, and 0 bases lay between the germline ends. The CDR3 consists of 13 residues. CDR3 residues: CASSPSGANVLTF. CDR3 bases: TGTGCCAGCTCACCCTCTGGGGCCAACGTCCTGACTTTC.